This TCR beta chain was recovered during a study of blood T cell repertoires in COVID-19. About the study: The samples span acute and convalescent COVID-19 from the United States, Italy and Spain.

Exposed volunteers were people who met a COVID-19 case within 2 weeks before study entry. Deletions cut 8 bases from V and 0 bases from J, with 14 bases between. There are 16 residues in the CDR3. The V gene's germline CDR1 is SNHLY and CDR2 FYNNEI. Repertoires were generated with immunoSEQ multiplex PCR, while TCRdb's copy carries only in-frame clones and drops some. The sample contains about 320,000 clones, 85% of which appear only once. Sequenced material: PBMCs or T cells enriched from blood (not recorded which). This sequence originates from a woman aged 25 to 39 who had been exposed to COVID-19. This chain uses TRBV2 with TRBJ2-6; the D is unclear. The CDR3: CASGLVPGSGANVLTF. Here the CDR3 DNA reads TGTGCCAGCGGCCTCGTTCCGGGCTCTGGGGCCAACGTCCTGACTTTC.